Below are 10 T cell receptor beta chains sequenced from a single sample in a study of cytomegalovirus exposure and HLA in healthy donors. The PCR used 60 Vbeta and 13 Jbeta primers. Data came from immunoSEQ multiplex PCR; TCRdb stores just in-frame clones and leaves some out. Here the sample spans about 25,000 clones, more than 75% being singletons. Material for sequencing was PBMCs. These receptors came from a male donor in good health and CMV-seronegative.

This clone came up a few times. The V and J genes are TRBV5-4 and TRBJ2-1; 8 nucleotides agree with TRBD2. Germline CDR1 and CDR2: SGHNT and YYREEE (reference sequence). The CDR3 runs 16 residues. V shed 3 bases and J 2 bases; nucleotides not matched to a gene: 7. The chain's CDR3 is CASSWGAGDAYNEQFF. CDR3 in DNA: TGTGCCAGCAGCTGGGGAGCGGGAGATGCCTACAATGAGCAGTTCTTC.

The V gene is TRBV14, the J gene TRBJ2-2, with 10 bases matching TRBD2. The CDR3 sequence is 17 residues long. V trimming: 4 bases; J trimming: 0 bases; junction bases outside the gene matches: 5. CDR1 and CDR2 (germline): SGHDN, FVKESK. CDR3 bases: TGTGCCAGCAGCCCGAGACTAGCGGGCCCGAACACCGGGGAGCTGTTTTTT. It is translated as CASSPRLAGPNTGELFF.

This sequence joins TRBV5-4 and TRBJ2-5, with 7 bases aligning to TRBD1. Trimming took 2 bases from V and 0 from J; bases not matched to a gene: 7. CDR3 length: 16 amino acids. From germline, CDR1 is SGHNT and CDR2 YYREEE (reference sequence). The CDR3 protein is CASSLPGQRYQETQYF. The CDR3 DNA reads as TGTGCCAGCAGCTTACCGGGACAGAGGTACCAAGAGACCCAGTACTTC.

The chain employs TRBV6-8 and TRBJ2-3; 16 positions agree with TRBD2. Looked up from germline, CDR1 is MNHGY and CDR2 is SAAAGT. The CDR3 totals 19 residues. V lost 2 bases, J lost 0 bases, and 5 bases stayed unmatched. The CDR3 sequence is CASSYLGTSGGDSTDTQYF. In DNA form, the CDR3 reads TGTGCCAGCAGTTACCTCGGGACTAGCGGGGGGGATAGCACAGATACGCAGTATTTT.

This chain links TRBV5-8 with TRBJ1-4; the D is unclear. V shed 0 bases and J shed 4 bases, with 4 bases lying between them. The CDR3 extends over 13 amino acids. Germline CDR1 and CDR2: SGHTS and YDEGEE. CDR3 DNA: TGTGCCAGCAGCTTGGTGCGTAATGAAAAACTGTTTTTT. Its translation is CASSLVRNEKLFF.

The gene calls are TRBV6-1 and TRBJ2-7, with 8 bases matching TRBD1. The CDR3 loop spans 18 amino acids. Germline CDR1 MNHNS, CDR2 SASEGT. V lost 0 bases to trimming and J lost 0 bases; unmatched junction nucleotides: 10. The CDR3 bases are TGTGCCAGCAGTGAAGCCGGGACCCGGCAGGGGGCCTCCTACGAGCAGTACTTC. Protein sequence: CASSEAGTRQGASYEQYF.

V is TRBV27 and J is TRBJ2-7; 8 nucleotides align to TRBD1. The CDR3 sequence is 15 residues long. V shed 6 bases and J 4 bases; nucleotides not matched to a gene: 11. Germline values: CDR1 MNHEY, CDR2 SMNVEV (reference sequence). The CDR3 DNA reads TGTGCCAGCAGCCTTGGGACAGGACCCACTTACGAGCAGTACTTC. Amino acids: CASSLGTGPTYEQYF.

This sequence joins TRBV6-1 and TRBJ2-5; 12 bases map to TRBD2. The junction had 10 bases not matched to a gene; V was cut back by 4 bases and J by 1 base. CDR3 length: 18 amino acids. The germline V gene encodes CDR1 MNHNS and CDR2 SASEGT. As DNA, the CDR3 is TGTGCCAGCAGTGTTGAGGGGCTAGCGGGGGGGCTCCAAGAGACCCAGTACTTC. It yields the protein CASSVEGLAGGLQETQYF.

The chain carries TRBV14 and TRBJ2-1; D remains ambiguous. The CDR3 has 13 residues. Between the trimmed V and J ends, which lost 5 bases and 4 bases, there was a span of 9 bases. CDR1 is SGHDN, CDR2 FVKESK, per germline. CDR3 nucleotide sequence: TGTGCCAGCAGCAATTTTCCTTACAATGAGCAGTTCTTC. As protein: CASSNFPYNEQFF.

The chain has TRBV5-1 and TRBJ1-5; a possible D gene is TRBD1 (6 bases). The CDR3 is 15 amino acids. Germline loops: CDR1 SGHRS, CDR2 YFSETQ. V shed 5 bases and J shed 3 bases, with 15 bases lying between them. The CDR3 coding sequence is TGCGCCAGCAGTCCCATGACAGGAATCAATCAGCCCCAGCATTTT. Its protein is CASSPMTGINQPQHF.